The following is a T cell receptor (beta chain) sequence with its context. Its antigen is unknown. V shed 7 bases and J shed 6 bases, with 19 bases lying between them. This CDR3 spans 14 amino acids. Germline CDR1 LNHNV, CDR2 YYDKDF (reference sequence). PCR primers comprised 60 Vbeta and 13 Jbeta primers. Assay: immunoSEQ multiplex PCR; the TCRdb copy retains only in-frame clones and omits some. The table records about 140,000 clones, over 70% of them present only once. The data belong to a study of cytomegalovirus exposure and HLA in healthy donors. Study-wide points: Reported performance of the classifier showed diagnosis of cytomegalovirus status with high specificity and sensitivity. 150 or so TCR beta chains were listed as cytomegalovirus-associated.

Material: PBMCs. The origin of this receptor is a man aged 30 to 45 in good health and CMV-seronegative. The gene calls are TRBV15 and TRBJ2-7; possibly TRBD2 for D (6 bases). The DNA of the CDR3 is TGTGCCACCATGAGGGGAGGCGGGGTTGGCGAGCAGTACTTC. Translating gives CATMRGGGVGEQYF.